Below, 28 T cell receptor beta chains from the same sample are listed, as sequenced in a study of CD8 T cells in ankylosing spondylitis. TCRdb reprocessed the 5' RACE reads with MiXCR, giving one entry per CDR3 protein. Here the sample spans 500,000 or so distinct CDR3 sequences, roughly 5.3% being singletons. Notes on the study in general: Several highly homologous variants made up a TCR beta motif that seemed to typify ankylosing spondylitis blood.

These receptors have no known antigen. Sequencing was done on a sample of blood, either unsorted or a sorted T cell fraction (not recorded which). These receptors were taken from a male donor with ankylosing spondylitis.

This clonotype came up many times. The chain recombines TRBV20-1 with TRBJ2-7, with 12 bases fitting TRBD1. The CDR3 spans 16 residues. The germline V gene has CDR1 DFQATT and CDR2 SNEGSKA (reference sequence). After removal of 4 bases from V and 5 bases from J, the junction contained 12 bases not matched to a gene. The CDR3 here is CSANIPPGQGAHEQYF. CDR3 coding DNA: TGCAGTGCTAATATACCACCGGGACAGGGGGCCCACGAGCAGTACTTC.

This clonotype was seen many times. The chain employs TRBV12-3 or TRBV12-4 and TRBJ1-3, with unresolved D. V was pared by 1 base and J by 0 bases, with 7 bases between. There are 15 residues in the CDR3. CDR3 coding DNA: TGTGCCAGCAGTTTAGGCCAACTCTCTGGAAACACCATATATTTT. Translating gives CASSLGQLSGNTIYF.

This clonotype was seen ten or more times. The chain is built from TRBV5-5 and TRBJ2-3; no reliable D call. Germline CDR1 reads SGHKS; CDR2 reads YYEKEE (reference sequence). The CDR3 is 14 residues long. Trimming removed 0 bases at V and 4 bases at J, with 9 bases between. As DNA, the CDR3 is TGTGCCAGCAGCTTGGTAAGGGCCGCAGATACGCAGTATTTT. This translates into CASSLVRAADTQYF.

Ten or more counts support this clonotype. The chain joins TRBV4-3 to TRBJ1-2; D ambiguous. This CDR3 region has 14 residues. V lost 4 bases and J lost 4, with 13 bases in between. Per germline, CDR1 LGHNA and CDR2 YSLEER. CDR3 sequence: CASSPAASSYGYTF. The DNA of the CDR3 is TGCGCCAGCAGCCCAGCGGCAAGCTCCTATGGCTACACCTTC.

The chain links TRBV6-2 or TRBV6-3 to TRBJ2-5; D possibly corresponds to TRBD1 (6 bases). The germline gives CDR1 MNHEY, CDR2 SVGEGT. With 6 bases removed from V and 6 bases from J, the gap between germline ends came to 20 bases. The CDR3 runs 15 residues. CDR3 nucleotide sequence: TGTGCCAGCAGAGGGGGATTACGACGCCATCAGACCCAGTACTTC. Its translation is CASRGGLRRHQTQYF.

J is TRBJ1-2 and V is TRBV5-6, with 9 positions matching TRBD1. CDR3 size: 13 residues. The V gene's germline CDR1 is SGHDT and CDR2 YYEEEE. V lost 1 base and J lost 7; bases outside the gene matches: 2. CDR3 in amino acids: CASSLWDRAGYTF. For the CDR3, the DNA is TGTGCCAGCAGCTTGTGGGACAGGGCTGGCTACACCTTC.

V gene TRBV6-1 combines with J gene TRBJ2-3, with D maybe TRBD2 (5 bases). Deletions cut 7 bases from V and 0 bases from J, with 14 bases between. This CDR3 contains 15 residues. Germline V CDR1 and CDR2: MNHNS, SASEGT. Here the CDR3 reads CASTASGSSTDTQYF. In DNA, the CDR3 is TGTGCCAGCACCGCCTCGGGGTCTAGCACAGATACGCAGTATTTT.

This clonotype was counted ten times or more. The chain uses TRBV20-1 and TRBJ2-5; 9 bases match TRBD1. Unmatched junction bases numbered 4, after V lost 6 bases and J lost 5 bases. This CDR3 region has 12 residues. From germline, CDR1 is DFQATT and CDR2 SNEGSKA (reference sequence). Here the CDR3 DNA reads TGCAGTGCCTTCGACAGGGGGGAGACCCAGTACTTC. The encoded protein is CSAFDRGETQYF.

The V gene is TRBV14, the J gene TRBJ1-1; tentatively, D is TRBD1 (5 bases). There are 17 residues in the CDR3. Trimming left V 4 bases short and J 0 bases short, with 18 bases between. Germline assignment: CDR1 SGHDN and CDR2 FVKESK. This CDR3 reads CASSLRDPVRMNTEAFF. The CDR3 DNA reads as TGTGCCAGCAGCCTCCGGGACCCAGTCAGGATGAACACTGAAGCTTTCTTT.

There are many counts of this clonotype. The V call is TRBV7-9, the J call TRBJ2-7; no firm D call. Looked up from germline, CDR1 is SEHNR and CDR2 is FQNEAQ (reference sequence). The ends were cut back, 7 bases at V and 6 bases at J, with 19 bases in the middle. The CDR3 has 14 amino acids. In nucleotides, the CDR3 is TGTGCCAGCACCCCACTCCGGGCCATAGCCGAGCAGTACTTC. Its protein is CASTPLRAIAEQYF.

There are many counts of this clonotype. The V call is TRBV28, the J call TRBJ2-3, with TRBD2 matching over 7 bases. Trimming removed 3 bases from V and 3 bases from J; junction bases left unmatched: 3. The CDR3 loop spans 14 amino acids. Germline V gene sequence: CDR1 MDHEN, CDR2 SYDVKM. For the CDR3, the DNA is TGTGCCAGCAGTTTCGCGGGGGATACAGATACGCAGTATTTT. It encodes CASSFAGDTDTQYF.

This clonotype has at least ten counts. The CDR3 reads CASSAPGGENTEAFF. CDR3 coding DNA: TGCGCCAGCAGCGCCCCAGGGGGAGAGAACACTGAAGCTTTCTTT. V is TRBV5-1 and J is TRBJ1-1; 7 bases agree with TRBD1. V lost 4 bases to trimming and J lost 1 base; unmatched junction nucleotides: 7. The CDR3 loop spans 15 amino acids. CDR1 and CDR2 (germline): SGHRS, YFSETQ.

In its sample, this clonotype was seen many times. The CDR3 region has the DNA TGTGCCAGCGGATGGGGCTCTGGAAACACCATATATTTT. Amino acids: CASGWGSGNTIYF. The chain combines TRBV28 with TRBJ1-3; D is uncertain. This CDR3 region has 13 residues. V gave up 8 bases and J gave up 0 bases, with 8 bases separating them. Germline V CDR1 and CDR2: MDHEN, SYDVKM.

The chain has TRBV7-3 and TRBJ2-7; TRBD2 aligns across 8 bases. The ends lost 5 bases at V and 3 bases at J; junction bases unmatched: 12. There are 16 residues in the CDR3. In germline, CDR1 is SGHTA, CDR2 FQGTGA. This CDR3 reads CASSPLGRDGRYEQYF. CDR3 nucleotides: TGTGCCAGCAGCCCCCTCGGGAGGGACGGACGCTACGAGCAGTACTTC. The entire variable domain, with the rest obtained from reference TRBV7-3 and TRBJ2-7, is as follows: GAGVSQTPSNKVTEKGKYVELRCDPISGHTALYWYRQSLGQGPEFLIYFQGTGAADDSGLPNDRFFAVRPEGSVSTLKIQRTERGDSAVYLCASSPLGRDGRYEQYFGPGTRLTVT.

In its sample, this clonotype was seen a few times. V gene TRBV6-5 combines with J gene TRBJ2-7; a possible D gene is TRBD1 (5 bases). This CDR3 comprises 15 residues. Trimming removed 0 bases at V and 7 bases at J, with 16 bases between. Looked up from germline, CDR1 is MNHEY and CDR2 is SVGAGI. CDR3 loop: CASSYSGWGVGEQYF. In DNA form, the CDR3 reads TGTGCCAGCAGTTACTCGGGTTGGGGCGTGGGGGAGCAGTACTTC.

The chain joins TRBV7-6 to TRBJ2-1; unclear D gene. CDR1 and CDR2 (germline): SGHVS, FNYEAQ. V lost 0 bases to trimming and J lost 7 bases, with 13 bases between them. The CDR3 sequence is 15 residues long. The CDR3 is CASSLAGPPRNEQFF. The CDR3, as DNA: TGTGCCAGCAGCTTAGCGGGTCCCCCTAGGAATGAGCAGTTCTTC. The full variable domain, with the rest looked up from reference TRBV7-6 and TRBJ2-1, is GAGVSQSPRYKVTKRGQDVALRCDPISGHVSLYWYRQALGQGPEFLTYFNYEAQQDKSGLPNDRFSAERPEGSISTLTIQRTEQRDSAMYRCASSLAGPPRNEQFFGPGTRLTVL.

This clonotype was recorded at least ten times. V usage is TRBV11-3 and J usage is TRBJ1-1; D is uncertain. The CDR3 runs 11 residues. V was trimmed by 3 bases and J by 8 bases, leaving 7 bases between them. Per germline, CDR1 SGHNT and CDR2 YENEEA. CDR3 sequence (DNA): TGTGCCAGCAGCTTGGAGGCCGAAGCTTTCTTT. Protein: CASSLEAEAFF.

Comment on this clonotype: This may be a read error: a much more frequent sequence differs by one nucleotide. The gene calls are TRBV7-9 and TRBJ1-4; no clear D. This CDR3 has 14 amino acids. CDR1 is SEHNR and CDR2 is FQNEAQ in the germline V gene (reference sequence). CDR3 region: CARSLLGFNEKLFF. DNA of the CDR3: TGTGCCCGCAGCTTATTGGGGTTTAATGAAAAACTGTTTTTT.

This clonotype has ten or more counts. The chain has TRBV6-5 and TRBJ1-2; D unclear. Trimming took off 4 bases at V and 3 bases at J, with 9 bases between the two ends. In germline, CDR1 is MNHEY, CDR2 SVGAGI. This CDR3 spans 13 amino acids. CDR3 bases: TGTGCCAGCAGTTCAGGACCTTACTATGGCTACACCTTC. This codes for CASSSGPYYGYTF.

At least ten counts were recorded for this clonotype. The genes are TRBV7-9 and TRBJ2-1; D unclear. In germline, CDR1 is SEHNR, CDR2 FQNEAQ (reference sequence). The V gene lost 1 base and the J gene lost 10 bases, with 11 bases spanning the gap. The CDR3 has 13 amino acids. In nucleotides, the CDR3 is TGTGCCAGCAGCTTAGAATCCGCAACCGAGCAGTTCTTC. It codes for CASSLESATEQFF.

This clonotype was counted at least ten times. V and J are TRBV4-3 and TRBJ1-1; D uncertain. The CDR3 runs to 16 residues. V lost 1 base and J 0 bases, leaving 12 bases between the germline ends. In germline, CDR1 is LGHNA, CDR2 YSLEER. DNA for the CDR3: TGCGCCAGCAGCCAAGGCCCCCGGGATTTGAACACTGAAGCTTTCTTT. Residues: CASSQGPRDLNTEAFF.

This clonotype has a count of ten or more. The DNA of the CDR3 is TGCGCCAGCAGCCATCTGGGAGGGGAGCTGGACGAGCAGTACTTC. Residues: CASSHLGGELDEQYF. The chain joins TRBV4-3 to TRBJ2-7, with 7 bases aligning to TRBD2. CDR1 and CDR2 (germline): LGHNA, YSLEER. The V gene end was trimmed by 3 bases and the J gene end by 5 bases; junction bases not matched to a gene: 10. This CDR3 has 15 amino acids.

There are many counts of this clonotype. The chain combines TRBV4-2 with TRBJ1-2, with TRBD1 identical over 9 bases. The CDR3 loop spans 16 amino acids. The germline CDR1 and CDR2 sequences are LGHNA and YNFKEQ. V lost 0 bases and J lost 5; bases outside the gene matches: 7. For the CDR3, the DNA is TGTGCCAGCAGCCAAGATGAGTTGGACAGGGGATATGGCTACACCTTC. Its protein product is CASSQDELDRGYGYTF.

This clonotype was recorded at least ten times. The chain links TRBV7-2 to TRBJ1-2; TRBD1 agrees at 7 bases. The V segment lost 4 bases and the J segment 8 bases; nucleotides outside the gene matches: 7. From germline, CDR1 is SGHTA and CDR2 FQGNSA. This CDR3 comprises 13 residues. Written as DNA, the CDR3 is TGTGCCAGCAGCTATGGGACAGAACACGGCTACACCTTC. Its translation: CASSYGTEHGYTF.

This clonotype was found many times. V gene TRBV5-1 combines with J gene TRBJ1-4; 7 nucleotides line up with TRBD1. V gave up 2 bases and J gave up 4 bases; unmatched junction bases: 8. The CDR3 is 16 residues long. In germline, CDR1 is SGHRS, CDR2 YFSETQ. This chain's CDR3 is CASSLKRDRSNEKLFF. DNA of the CDR3: TGCGCCAGCAGCTTAAAGAGGGACAGAAGTAATGAAAAACTGTTTTTT.

The chain couples TRBV12-3 or TRBV12-4 to TRBJ2-2; 9 positions agree with TRBD1. With 5 bases clipped from V and 4 bases from J, the junction kept 5 bases outside the gene matches. CDR3 size: 15 residues. CDR3 sequence reads: CASSPTGGSTGELFF. DNA of the CDR3: TGTGCCAGCAGTCCCACAGGGGGCTCCACCGGGGAGCTGTTTTTT.

This clonotype was recorded many times. Its ends do not fully match the called genes, so a read error is possible. The chain joins TRBV12-3 or TRBV12-4 to TRBJ1-1; no firm D call. There are 13 residues in the CDR3. The CDR3, as DNA: TGCGCCAGCAGCTTGGCAGCAAACACTGAAGCTTTCTTT. Its translation: CASSLAANTEAFF.

This clonotype was counted at least ten times. This chain links TRBV3-1 with TRBJ2-7; D is undetermined. CDR3 length equals 13 residues. Looked up from germline, CDR1 is LGHDT and CDR2 is YNNKEL (reference sequence). Trimming pared 5 bases from V and 5 bases from J, leaving 13 bases between. CDR3 protein: CASSALGTHEQYF. CDR3 nucleotide sequence: TGTGCCAGCAGCGCCCTGGGCACCCACGAGCAGTACTTC.